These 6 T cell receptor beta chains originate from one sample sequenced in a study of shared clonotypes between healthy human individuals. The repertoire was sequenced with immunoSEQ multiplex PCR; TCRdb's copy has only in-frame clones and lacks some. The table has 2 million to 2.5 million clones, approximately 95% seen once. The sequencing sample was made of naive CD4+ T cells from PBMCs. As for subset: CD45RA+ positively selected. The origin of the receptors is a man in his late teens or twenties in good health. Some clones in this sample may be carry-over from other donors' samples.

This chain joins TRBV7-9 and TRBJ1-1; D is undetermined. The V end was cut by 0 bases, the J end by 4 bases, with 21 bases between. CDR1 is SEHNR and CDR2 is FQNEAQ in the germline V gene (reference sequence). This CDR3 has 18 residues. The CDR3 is CASSLALFLDQRRTEAFF. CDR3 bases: TGTGCCAGCAGCTTAGCGCTGTTCTTAGACCAAAGACGCACTGAAGCTTTCTTT.

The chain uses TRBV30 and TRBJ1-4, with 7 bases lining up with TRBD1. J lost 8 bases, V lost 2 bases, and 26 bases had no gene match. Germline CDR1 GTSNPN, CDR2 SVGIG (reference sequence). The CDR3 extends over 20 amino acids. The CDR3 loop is CAWSPPVSPAGGGYGEKLFF. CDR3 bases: TGTGCCTGGAGTCCCCCGGTTTCTCCGGCAGGGGGAGGGTACGGCGAAAAACTGTTTTTT.

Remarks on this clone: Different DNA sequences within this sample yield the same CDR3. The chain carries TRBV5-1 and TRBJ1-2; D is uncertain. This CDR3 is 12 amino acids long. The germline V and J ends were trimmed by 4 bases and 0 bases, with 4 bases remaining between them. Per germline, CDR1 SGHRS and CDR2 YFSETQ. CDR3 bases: TGCGCCAGCAGCGCTTCTAACTATGGCTACACCTTC. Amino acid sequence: CASSASNYGYTF.

Here the CDR3 DNA reads TGTGCCAGCAGCTTTCCGGGGGACCTATACGAGCAGTACTTC. Its translation is CASSFPGDLYEQYF. This chain uses TRBV7-8 with TRBJ2-7; tentative D call: TRBD2 (6 bases). CDR1 is SGHVS and CDR2 is FQNEAQ in the germline V gene. This CDR3 comprises 14 residues. The V end was cut by 3 bases, the J end by 4 bases, with 13 bases between.

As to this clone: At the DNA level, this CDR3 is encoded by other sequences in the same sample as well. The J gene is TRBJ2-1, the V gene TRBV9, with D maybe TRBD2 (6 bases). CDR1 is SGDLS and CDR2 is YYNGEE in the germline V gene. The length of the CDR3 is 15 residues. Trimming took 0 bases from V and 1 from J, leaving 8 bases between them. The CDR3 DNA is TGTGCCAGCAGCGTAGATAGCGGTTCCTACAATGAGCAGTTCTTC. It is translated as CASSVDSGSYNEQFF.

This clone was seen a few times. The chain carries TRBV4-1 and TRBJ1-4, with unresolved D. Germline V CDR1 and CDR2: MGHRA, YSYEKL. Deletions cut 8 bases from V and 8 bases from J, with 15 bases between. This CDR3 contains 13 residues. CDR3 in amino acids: CASLRSPDEKLFF. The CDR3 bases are TGCGCCAGCCTGCGATCCCCCGACGAAAAACTGTTTTTT.